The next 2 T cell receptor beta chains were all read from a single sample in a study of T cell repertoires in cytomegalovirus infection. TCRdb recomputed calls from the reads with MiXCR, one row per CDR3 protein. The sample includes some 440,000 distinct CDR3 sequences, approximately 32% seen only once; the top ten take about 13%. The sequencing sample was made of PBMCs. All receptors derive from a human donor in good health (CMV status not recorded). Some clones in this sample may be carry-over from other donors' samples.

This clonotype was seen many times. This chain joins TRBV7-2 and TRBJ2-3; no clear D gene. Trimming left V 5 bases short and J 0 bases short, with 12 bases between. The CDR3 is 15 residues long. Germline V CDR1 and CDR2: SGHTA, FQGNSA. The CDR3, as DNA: TGTGCCAGCAGCGGATGGGCAGATAGCACAGATACGCAGTATTTT. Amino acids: CASSGWADSTDTQYF.

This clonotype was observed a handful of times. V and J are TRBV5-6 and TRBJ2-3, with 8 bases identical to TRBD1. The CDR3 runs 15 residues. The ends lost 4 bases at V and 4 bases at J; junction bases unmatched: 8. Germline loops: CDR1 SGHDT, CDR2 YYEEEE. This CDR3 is CASSLGAGGPDTQYF. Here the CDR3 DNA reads TGTGCCAGCAGCCTGGGGGCAGGGGGCCCAGATACGCAGTATTTT.